The clone carrying this TCR beta chain appeared a few times. Its matching antigen is unknown. The CDR3 covers 15 residues. Germline lookup yields CDR1 SGHRS and CDR2 YFSETQ. V lost 0 bases, J lost 2 bases, and 11 bases lay in between. The data belong to a study of blood T cells in healthy people across ages. Regarding the study as a whole: Unsorted PBMCs blocked a conclusive comparison of naive and antigen-experienced cells. Changes seen in expanded clonotypes were possibly confounded by donor CMV status left unknown.

Ranging in age from about 6 to 100, the donors were healthy Caucasian individuals from Russia. Approximately 9 milliliters was the volume of peripheral blood drawn from each donor. Combining a sample-barcoded 5' primer with a J-beta primer mix, a second PCR ran for roughly 7 to 11 cycles. In TCRdb, the 5' RACE reads were re-called with MiXCR into one record per CDR3 protein. Among 540,000 or so distinct CDR3 sequences listed, 45% to 55% were seen once. The sequence derives from an elderly man in good health. Sequencing input: blood. The chain uses TRBV5-1 and TRBJ1-1; D is possibly TRBD1 (5 bases). The CDR3 DNA follows: TGCGCCAGCAGCTTGGGAGGGGACCTCAACACTGAAGCTTTCTTT. Amino acid sequence: CASSLGGDLNTEAFF.